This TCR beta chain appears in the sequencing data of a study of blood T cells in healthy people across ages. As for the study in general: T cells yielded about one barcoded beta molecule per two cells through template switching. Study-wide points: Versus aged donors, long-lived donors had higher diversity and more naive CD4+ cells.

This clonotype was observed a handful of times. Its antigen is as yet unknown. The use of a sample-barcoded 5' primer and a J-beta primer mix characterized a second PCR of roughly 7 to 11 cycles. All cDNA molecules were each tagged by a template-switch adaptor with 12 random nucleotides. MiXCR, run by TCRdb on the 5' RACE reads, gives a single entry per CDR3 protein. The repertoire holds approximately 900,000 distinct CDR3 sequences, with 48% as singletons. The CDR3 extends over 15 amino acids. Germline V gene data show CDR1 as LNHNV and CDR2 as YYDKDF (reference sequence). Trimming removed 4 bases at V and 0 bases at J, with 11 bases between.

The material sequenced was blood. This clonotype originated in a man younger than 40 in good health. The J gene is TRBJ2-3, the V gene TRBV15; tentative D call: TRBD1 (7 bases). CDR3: CATSIQGGSTDTQYF. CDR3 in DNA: TGTGCCACCAGCATCCAGGGGGGAAGCACAGATACGCAGTATTTT.